The rows below give T cell receptor beta chains drawn from one sample of a study of T cells in Graves' hyperthyroidism and ophthalmopathy. TCRdb ran MiXCR on the multiplex PCR reads and lists one entry per CDR3 protein. The repertoire holds more than 500,000 distinct CDR3 sequences, about a sixth seen once, with approximately 3.9% in the top ten. Sequences were obtained from blood. Receptors were obtained from a woman aged 30 to 39 with Graves' hyperthyroidism. Each CDR3 is given with its conserved first and last residue. D genes are given only for firm matches. Clone sizes are given selectively: once, few, many, or a class where the clone is expanded.

cdr3_aa	cdr3_nt	clone_size	v_call	j_call	d_call
CATSRELTAMNTEAFF	TGTGCCACCAGCAGAGAGCTCACGGCTATGAACACTGAAGCTTTCTTT	NA	TRBV15	TRBJ1-1	NA
CASSDWASDGYTF	TGTGCCAGCAGTGACTGGGCATCAGATGGCTACACCTTC	few	TRBV2	TRBJ1-2	NA
CAWSGDPLGTQYF	TGTGCCTGGAGTGGAGACCCTCTAGGTACGCAGTATTTT	few	TRBV30	TRBJ2-3	NA
CASSAQDYEQYF	TGCGCCAGCAGCGCCCAAGACTACGAGCAGTACTTC	few	TRBV5-1	TRBJ2-7	NA
CASSLRPDTEAFF	TGTGCCAGCAGCTTGCGGCCGGACACTGAAGCTTTCTTT	many	TRBV7-2	TRBJ1-1	NA
CAAQGLAGGRATDTQYF	TGTGCCGCCCAGGGACTAGCGGGAGGGAGGGCAACAGATACGCAGTATTTT	many	TRBV2	TRBJ2-3	TRBD2
CASSGLTSGRADEFF	TGTGCCAGCAGTGGTTTGACTAGCGGGAGGGCCGACGAGTTCTTC	many	TRBV2	TRBJ2-1	TRBD2
CASSLLQRNEQFF	TGCGCCAGCAGCTTGTTACAACGAAATGAGCAGTTCTTC	few	TRBV5-1	TRBJ2-1	NA
CASSENSGLGAEQFF	TGTGCCAGCAGTGAAAACAGTGGACTAGGCGCTGAGCAGTTCTTC	many	TRBV2	TRBJ2-1	TRBD2
CASSLDGLRYNEQFF	TGTGCCAGCAGCTTAGACGGACTTCGATACAATGAGCAGTTCTTC	NA	TRBV7-9	TRBJ2-1	NA
CASSMLPAMNTEAFF	TGTGCCAGTAGTATGCTCCCGGCGATGAACACTGAAGCTTTCTTT	NA	TRBV19	TRBJ1-1	NA
CASSITGQSYEQYF	TGTGCCAGCAGCATCACGGGACAAAGCTACGAGCAGTACTTC	NA	TRBV7-3	TRBJ2-7	NA
CASSLRGGNYNSPLHF	TGTGCCAGCAGCTTACGAGGGGGAAACTATAATTCACCCCTCCACTTT	many	TRBV7-2	TRBJ1-6	NA
CSARPLQGGRPEAFF	TGCAGTGCTAGGCCATTACAGGGCGGAAGGCCTGAAGCTTTCTTT	many	TRBV20-1	TRBJ1-1	NA
CASSQELDDEQFF	TGTGCCAGCAGCCAAGAGCTGGACGATGAGCAGTTCTTC	few	TRBV14	TRBJ2-1	NA
CASSELAVTGELFF	TGTGCCAGCAGTGAATTGGCCGTGACCGGGGAGCTGTTTTTT	few	TRBV2	TRBJ2-2	NA
CASSRTSGTDTQYF	TGTGCCAGCAGCCGCACTAGCGGCACAGATACGCAGTATTTT	many	TRBV7-2	TRBJ2-3	TRBD2
CASSPWGYNEQFF	TGTGCCAGCAGTCCTTGGGGGTACAATGAGCAGTTCTTC	few	TRBV6-2/TRBV6-3	TRBJ2-1	NA
CASSWGPAGGELFF	TGCGCCAGCAGCTGGGGACCCGCTGGCGGGGAGCTGTTTTTT	many	TRBV5-1	TRBJ2-2	NA
CASSQEPGQTSSYNSPLHF	TGCGCCAGCAGCCAAGAACCGGGACAGACGAGCTCCTATAATTCACCCCTCCACTTT	NA	TRBV4-1	TRBJ1-6	TRBD1
CAISDEEYEQYF	TGTGCCATCAGCGACGAAGAGTACGAGCAGTACTTC	many	TRBV10-3	TRBJ2-7	NA
CASSPRLAVSYEQYF	TGTGCCAGCAGTCCCCGACTAGCGGTCTCCTACGAGCAGTACTTC	many	TRBV28	TRBJ2-7	TRBD2
CASSFEQETQYF	TGCGCCAGCAGCTTTGAACAAGAGACCCAGTACTTC	few	TRBV5-1	TRBJ2-5	NA
CASSLSPVIAYEQYF	TGTGCCAGCAGCTTATCGCCCGTTATCGCCTACGAGCAGTACTTC	NA	TRBV5-8	TRBJ2-7	NA
CASGRTGARDTQYF	TGTGCTAGTGGTAGGACAGGGGCACGAGATACGCAGTATTTT	many	TRBV12-5	TRBJ2-3	TRBD1
CASSFSRGATSGTAYNEQFF	TGTGCCAGCAGTTTCTCTAGGGGGGCGACTAGCGGTACAGCCTACAATGAGCAGTTCTTC	many	TRBV2	TRBJ2-1	TRBD2
CASRGTDTADTQYF	TGTGCCAGCAGGGGGACCGATACAGCAGATACGCAGTATTTT	few	TRBV7-3	TRBJ2-3	NA
CASRPSGSRAGELFF	TGTGCCAGCAGACCCAGCGGGAGTAGGGCCGGGGAGCTGTTTTTT	NA	TRBV6-1	TRBJ2-2	TRBD2
CSARDAQTPYNEQFF	TGCAGTGCTAGAGATGCCCAGACTCCCTACAATGAGCAGTTCTTC	NA	TRBV20-1	TRBJ2-1	NA
CAWSGGGNSYGYTF	TGTGCCTGGAGTGGGGGGGGGAATAGCTATGGCTACACCTTC	NA	TRBV30	TRBJ1-2	NA
CASIDPIAREQYF	TGTGCCAGCATCGACCCCATCGCCCGCGAGCAGTACTTC	NA	TRBV19	TRBJ2-7	NA
CASKEQANTGELFF	TGCGCCAGCAAGGAACAGGCGAACACCGGGGAGCTGTTTTTT	NA	TRBV4-3	TRBJ2-2	NA
CSARSWDRGSNQPQHF	TGCAGTGCTAGATCCTGGGACAGGGGAAGCAATCAGCCCCAGCATTTT	few	TRBV20-1	TRBJ1-5	TRBD1
CASSLAGGGGGYTF	TGTGCCAGCAGCCTAGCCGGCGGGGGAGGTGGCTACACCTTC	NA	TRBV28	TRBJ1-2	NA
CASSIDTGTGTHNEQFF	TGTGCCAGCAGTATAGATACCGGGACAGGGACCCACAATGAGCAGTTCTTC	NA	TRBV28	TRBJ2-1	TRBD1
CSAEALAGQSYEQYF	TGCAGTGCCGAGGCTCTAGCGGGGCAGTCCTACGAGCAGTACTTC	NA	TRBV20-1	TRBJ2-7	TRBD2
CASRPNLAVTGDTQYF	TGTGCCAGCAGGCCGAATCTAGCGGTCACAGGGGATACGCAGTATTTT	many	TRBV11-3	TRBJ2-3	NA
CAWSGLAGGEQFF	TGTGCCTGGAGTGGACTAGCCGGAGGTGAGCAGTTCTTC	many	TRBV30	TRBJ2-1	TRBD2
CASSEGSRGANVLTF	TGTGCCAGCAGTGAGGGGTCAAGGGGGGCCAACGTCCTGACTTTC	NA	TRBV2	TRBJ2-6	NA
CASSPYRQSSNYGYTF	TGCGCCAGCAGCCCCTACCGACAGAGTTCCAACTATGGCTACACCTTC	NA	TRBV5-1	TRBJ1-2	NA